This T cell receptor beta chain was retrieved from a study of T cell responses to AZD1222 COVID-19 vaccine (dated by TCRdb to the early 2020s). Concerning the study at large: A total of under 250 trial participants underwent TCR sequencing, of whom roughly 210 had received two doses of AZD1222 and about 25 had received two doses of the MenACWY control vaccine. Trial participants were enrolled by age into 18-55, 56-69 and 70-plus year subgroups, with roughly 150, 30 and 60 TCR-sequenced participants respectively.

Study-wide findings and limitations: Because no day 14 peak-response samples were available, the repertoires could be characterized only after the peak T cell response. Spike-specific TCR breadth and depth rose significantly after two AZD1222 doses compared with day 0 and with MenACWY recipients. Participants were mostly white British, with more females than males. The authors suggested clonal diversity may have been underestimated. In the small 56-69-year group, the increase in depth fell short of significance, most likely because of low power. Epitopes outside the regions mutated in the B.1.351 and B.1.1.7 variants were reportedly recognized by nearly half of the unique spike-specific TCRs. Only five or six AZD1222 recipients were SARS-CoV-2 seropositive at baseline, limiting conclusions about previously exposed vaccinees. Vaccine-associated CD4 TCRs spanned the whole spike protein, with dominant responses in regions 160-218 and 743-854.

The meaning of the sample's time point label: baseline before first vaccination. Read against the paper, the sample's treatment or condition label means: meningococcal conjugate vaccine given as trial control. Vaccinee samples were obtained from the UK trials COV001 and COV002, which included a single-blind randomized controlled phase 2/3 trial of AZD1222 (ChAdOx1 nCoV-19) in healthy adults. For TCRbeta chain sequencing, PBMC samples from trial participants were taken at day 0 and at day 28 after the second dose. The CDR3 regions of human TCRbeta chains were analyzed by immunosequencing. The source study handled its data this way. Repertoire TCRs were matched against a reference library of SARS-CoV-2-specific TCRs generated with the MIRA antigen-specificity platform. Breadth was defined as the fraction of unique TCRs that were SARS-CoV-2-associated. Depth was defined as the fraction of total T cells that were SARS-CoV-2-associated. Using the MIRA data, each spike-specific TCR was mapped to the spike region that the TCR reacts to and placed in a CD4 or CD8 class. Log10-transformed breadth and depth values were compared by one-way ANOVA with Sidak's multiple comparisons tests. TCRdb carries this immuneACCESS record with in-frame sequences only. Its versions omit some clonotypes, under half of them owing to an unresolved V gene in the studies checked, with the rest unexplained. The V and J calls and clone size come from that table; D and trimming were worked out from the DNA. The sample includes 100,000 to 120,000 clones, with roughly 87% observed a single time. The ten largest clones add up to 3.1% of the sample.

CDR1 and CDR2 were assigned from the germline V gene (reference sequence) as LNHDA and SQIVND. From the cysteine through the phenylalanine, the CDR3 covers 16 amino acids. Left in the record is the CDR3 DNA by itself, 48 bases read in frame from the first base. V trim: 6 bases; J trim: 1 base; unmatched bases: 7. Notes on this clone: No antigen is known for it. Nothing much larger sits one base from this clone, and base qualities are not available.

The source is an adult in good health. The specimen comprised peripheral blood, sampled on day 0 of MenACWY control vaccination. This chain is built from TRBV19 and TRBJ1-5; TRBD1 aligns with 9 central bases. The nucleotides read TGTGCCAGTAGGGCAGACAGGGGGGGGAGCAATCAGCCCCAGCATTTT. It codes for CASRADRGGSNQPQHF.